Listed here are 18 T cell receptor beta chains from one sample, sequenced in a study of blood T cell repertoires in COVID-19. TCRdb keeps only in-frame clones here, not all; method: immunoSEQ multiplex PCR. This sample carries over 70,000 clones, about 80% of them seen once, and the ten largest clones take 18%. Sequencing was performed on peripheral blood. These receptors originate from a man aged 70 or older who had recovered from COVID-19.

The chain couples TRBV15 to TRBJ1-2; tentatively, D is TRBD1 (6 bases). The germline CDR1 and CDR2 sequences are LNHNV and YYDKDF (reference sequence). V was trimmed by 5 bases and J by 3 bases, leaving 13 bases between them. CDR3 size: 14 residues. DNA of the CDR3: TGTGCCACCAGCTCTCGTTGGACAGACTATGGCTACACCTTC. Translation gives CATSSRWTDYGYTF.

The chain carries TRBV19 and TRBJ2-3; 7 positions match TRBD2. Germline loops: CDR1 LNHDA, CDR2 SQIVND (reference sequence). Trimming cost V 5 bases and J 4 bases; bases outside gene matches: 12. The CDR3 is 16 residues long. CDR3 sequence: CASSGSGAGTADTQYF. The CDR3 nucleotides are TGTGCCAGTAGTGGCTCGGGAGCGGGGACCGCAGATACGCAGTATTTT. Filled out from reference TRBV19 and TRBJ2-3, the complete variable domain reads DGGITQSPKYLFRKEGQNVTLSCEQNLNHDAMYWYRQDPGQGLRLIYYSQIVNDFQKGDIAEGYSVSREKKESFPLTVTSAQKNPTAFYLCASSGSGAGTADTQYFGPGTRLTVL.

This rearrangement joins TRBV11-2 to TRBJ2-7, with 10 bases aligning to TRBD2. The J segment lost 3 bases and the V segment lost 0 bases, leaving 5 bases of the junction unmatched. Germline V gene lookup returns CDR1 SGHAT and CDR2 FQNNGV. The CDR3 length is 16 residues. Here the CDR3 DNA reads TGTGCCAGCAGCTTAGATCGGTCTAGCGGGAGCTACGAGCAGTACTTC. It translates to CASSLDRSSGSYEQYF.

This clone appeared once. The chain joins TRBV6-1 to TRBJ2-1; 8 positions match TRBD1. Germline V gene lookup returns CDR1 MNHNS and CDR2 SASEGT. The CDR3 extends over 15 amino acids. V lost 1 base to trimming and J lost 12 bases; unmatched junction nucleotides: 11. CDR3 amino acids: CASSEGQGAQRGQFF. DNA for the CDR3: TGTGCCAGCAGTGAAGGCCAGGGGGCGCAGAGAGGGCAGTTCTTC.

The rearrangement links TRBV5-1 to TRBJ2-1; TRBD1 aligns across 9 bases. Germline V lookup: CDR1 SGHRS, CDR2 YFSETQ. The CDR3 contains 15 residues. V was pared by 3 bases and J by 4 bases, with 5 bases of the junction left unmatched. CDR3 coding DNA: TGCGCCAGCAGCTCGGGACAGGGTACTTACAATGAGCAGTTCTTC. Protein sequence: CASSSGQGTYNEQFF.

The rearrangement uses TRBV2 and TRBJ2-3, with 8 bases that match TRBD1. The CDR3 spans 15 residues. CDR1 and CDR2 from the germline V gene are SNHLY and FYNNEI. The trim removed 4 bases at V and 5 bases at J, leaving 8 bases unmatched. The chain's CDR3 is CASSVLQGAGDTQYF. The DNA of the CDR3 is TGTGCCAGCAGTGTTTTGCAGGGGGCAGGAGATACGCAGTATTTT.

The V gene is TRBV19, the J gene TRBJ2-2; weak D call: TRBD2 (6 bases). Germline V gene data show CDR1 as LNHDA and CDR2 as SQIVND (reference sequence). V was clipped by 4 bases and J by 6 bases, with 24 bases between them. There are 18 residues in the CDR3. The DNA for the CDR3 is TGTGCCAGTAGTAACGACGGGAGTAGTTTTATCGGTTCCGGGGAGCTGTTTTTT. Its protein is CASSNDGSSFIGSGELFF.

This clone was recorded once. V gene TRBV9 combines with J gene TRBJ2-1; the D is unclear. Germline assignment: CDR1 SGDLS and CDR2 YYNGEE. Trimming removed 4 bases from V and 6 bases from J, with 17 bases in between. This CDR3 has 15 residues. In DNA form, the CDR3 reads TGTGCCAGCAGCAAAGATCCGGTCCCCGGCAATGAGCAGTTCTTC. Protein sequence: CASSKDPVPGNEQFF.

V usage is TRBV2 and J usage is TRBJ2-7, with 7 bases fitting TRBD1. Per germline, CDR1 SNHLY and CDR2 FYNNEI. The V and J ends lost 7 bases and 2 bases, in that order; junction bases with no gene match: 11. This CDR3 comprises 15 residues. The CDR3 DNA sequence: TGTGCCAGCAAGTTTGTTGCCGGGACAGCCTACGAGCAGTACTTC. It is translated as CASKFVAGTAYEQYF.

This chain connects TRBV20-1 to TRBJ1-3; 7 bases are shared with TRBD1. CDR1 is DFQATT and CDR2 is SNEGSKA in the germline V gene (reference sequence). J gave up 9 bases and V 4 bases, and 3 bases lay outside the gene matches. This CDR3 has 11 residues. The CDR3 sequence is CSANTGATIYF. The CDR3 nucleotides read TGCAGTGCTAACACAGGGGCCACCATATATTTT.

As concerns this clone: Other DNA sequences in this sample translate to the same CDR3. This sequence joins TRBV7-2 and TRBJ1-2, with a tentative D call TRBD1 (5 bases). The CDR3 is 14 residues long. Trimming removed 5 bases from V and 3 bases from J, with 13 bases in between. CDR1 is SGHTA, CDR2 FQGNSA, per germline. The CDR3 here is CASSLATGDYGYTF. CDR3 DNA: TGTGCCAGCAGCCTGGCTACAGGCGACTATGGCTACACCTTC.

This clone showed up just once. The rearrangement links TRBV4-1 to TRBJ2-4; 9 bases are shared with TRBD2. The ends lost 0 bases at V and 7 bases at J; junction bases unmatched: 10. The CDR3 totals 17 residues. The germline gives CDR1 MGHRA, CDR2 YSYEKL. The CDR3 loop reads CASSQDRIAGARNIQYF. CDR3 DNA: TGCGCCAGCAGCCAAGATCGGATAGCGGGAGCGAGGAACATTCAGTACTTC.

The chain joins TRBV15 to TRBJ2-7, with D possibly TRBD1 on 6 matching bases. The CDR3 has 16 amino acids. The germline gives CDR1 LNHNV, CDR2 YYDKDF (reference sequence). The germline V and J ends were trimmed by 6 bases and 0 bases, with 18 bases remaining between them. The CDR3 protein is CATRREGRGISYEQYF. In nucleotides, the CDR3 is TGTGCCACCAGACGTGAGGGCAGGGGCATCTCCTACGAGCAGTACTTC.

This clone was observed a few times. This sequence joins TRBV5-1 and TRBJ2-1; a possible D gene is TRBD1 (6 bases). The CDR3 totals 16 residues. With 0 bases removed from V and 3 bases from J, the gap between germline ends came to 13 bases. CDR1 and CDR2 (germline): SGHRS, YFSETQ. The CDR3: CASSLESGHLYNEQFF. Written as DNA, the CDR3 is TGCGCCAGCAGCTTGGAGTCGGGACATCTCTACAATGAGCAGTTCTTC.

The rearrangement joins TRBV5-6 to TRBJ1-4; 7 nucleotides match TRBD1. Looked up from germline, CDR1 is SGHDT and CDR2 is YYEEEE. Unmatched junction bases numbered 7, after V lost 1 base and J lost 4 bases. The CDR3 has 16 residues. The CDR3 DNA reads TGTGCCAGCAGCTTGAAAACAGGACAGGTTAATGAAAAACTGTTTTTT. Translated, it gives CASSLKTGQVNEKLFF.

The chain recombines TRBV28 with TRBJ1-2; D not resolved. Germline V gives CDR1 MDHEN, CDR2 SYDVKM. The CDR3 loop spans 13 amino acids. V was shortened by 7 bases and J by 7 bases, with 16 bases between the two germline ends. CDR3 region: CASKLTDSFGYTF. Here the CDR3 DNA reads TGTGCCAGCAAGCTAACCGACTCTTTTGGCTACACCTTC.

V usage is TRBV7-9 and J usage is TRBJ2-5, with TRBD1 matching over 9 bases. V shed 4 bases and J 4 bases; nucleotides not matched to a gene: 10. Looked up from germline, CDR1 is SEHNR and CDR2 is FQNEAQ (reference sequence). This CDR3 spans 16 amino acids. CDR3 loop: CASSWPKGQGAETQYF. The CDR3 nucleotides read TGTGCCAGCAGCTGGCCGAAGGGACAGGGTGCAGAGACCCAGTACTTC.

The chain has TRBV6-5 and TRBJ1-6; a possible D gene is TRBD1 (5 bases). Trimming stripped 6 bases from V and 8 bases from J, with 14 bases between. Germline CDR1 MNHEY, CDR2 SVGAGI. The CDR3 runs 14 residues. CDR3 sequence reads: CASREEGLHSPLHF. Written as DNA, the CDR3 is TGTGCCAGCAGGGAGGAGGGGTTGCATTCACCCCTCCACTTT.